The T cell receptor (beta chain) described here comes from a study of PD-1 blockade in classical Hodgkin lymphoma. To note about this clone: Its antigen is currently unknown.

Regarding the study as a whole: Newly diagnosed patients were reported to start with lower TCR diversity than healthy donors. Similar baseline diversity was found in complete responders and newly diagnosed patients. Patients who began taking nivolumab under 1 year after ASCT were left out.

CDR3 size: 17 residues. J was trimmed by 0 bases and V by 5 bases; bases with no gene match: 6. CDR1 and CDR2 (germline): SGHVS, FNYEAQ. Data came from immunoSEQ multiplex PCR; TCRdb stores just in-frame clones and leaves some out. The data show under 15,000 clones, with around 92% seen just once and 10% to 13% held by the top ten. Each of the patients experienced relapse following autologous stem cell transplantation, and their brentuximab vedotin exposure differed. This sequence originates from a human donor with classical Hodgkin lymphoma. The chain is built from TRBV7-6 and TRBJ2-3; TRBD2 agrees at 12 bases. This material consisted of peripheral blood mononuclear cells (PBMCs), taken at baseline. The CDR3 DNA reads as TGTGCCAGCAGCCTTGGACTAGCGGGGACTAGCACAGATACGCAGTATTTT. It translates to CASSLGLAGTSTDTQYF. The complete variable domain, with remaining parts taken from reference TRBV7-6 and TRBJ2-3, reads GAGVSQSPRYKVTKRGQDVALRCDPISGHVSLYWYRQALGQGPEFLTYFNYEAQQDKSGLPNDRFSAERPEGSISTLTIQRTEQRDSAMYRCASSLGLAGTSTDTQYFGPGTRLTVL.